This TCR beta chain was observed in a study of blood T cell repertoires in COVID-19. Using immunoSEQ multiplex PCR, the repertoire was profiled, and TCRdb retains in-frame clones only, with some absent. The sample holds under 250,000 clones, nearly 90% seen once. The sample comprised PBMCs or T cells enriched from blood (not recorded which). The receptor was isolated from a woman in her 30s with acute COVID-19.

Here the CDR3 DNA reads TGTGCCAGCAGCTTCGGAGCCGGGGGGACTGAAGCTTTCTTT. It specifies CASSFGAGGTEAFF. This chain connects TRBV7-3 to TRBJ1-1, with D perhaps TRBD1 (5 bases). The ends were cut back, 3 bases at V and 5 bases at J, with 13 bases in the middle. Looked up from germline, CDR1 is SGHTA and CDR2 is FQGTGA. The CDR3 extends over 14 amino acids.